Given below is one TCR beta chain in context. These data come from a study of T cell responses to AZD1222 COVID-19 vaccine. The CDR3 length is 19 residues. The V and J ends lost 1 base and 0 bases respectively, with 20 bases between them. Germline values: CDR1 SNHLY, CDR2 FYNNEI. Sequencing used immunoSEQ multiplex PCR; TCRdb keeps in-frame clones, though not all of them. This repertoire shows around 120,000 clones, about nine tenths found once; its top ten account for 6% to 8%. This sequence originates from an adult in good health. This chain uses TRBV2 with TRBJ2-3; D not certain. Sequenced material: peripheral blood, taken on day 0 of AZD1222 vaccination. CDR3 nucleotides: TGTGCCAGCAGTGAAGGCCCGAACTCGTACTGGCCTAGCACAGATACGCAGTATTTT. Translated, it gives CASSEGPNSYWPSTDTQYF. Full variable domain (rest looked up from reference TRBV2 and TRBJ2-3): EPEVTQTPSHQVTQMGQEVILRCVPISNHLYFYWYRQILGQKVEFLVSFYNNEISEKSEIFDDQFSVERPDGSNFTLKIRSTKLEDSAMYFCASSEGPNSYWPSTDTQYFGPGTRLTVL.